These T cell receptor beta chains were read from a single sample in a study of blood T cell repertoires in COVID-19. The assay was immunoSEQ multiplex PCR, and TCRdb's table has in-frame clones only and misses some. The repertoire holds about 320,000 clones, with 90% as singletons. The specimen sequenced was PBMCs or T cells enriched from blood (not recorded which). The receptors here all came from a young woman who had been exposed to COVID-19. Each CDR3 is given with its conserved first and last residue. Fields, in order: J gene, D gene, V gene, clone size, CDR3 length, CDR3 protein, CDR3 DNA. A D gene is named only where the DNA matches it firmly. The size entry is marked missing in some rows and otherwise reads once, few, many or a size class.

>TRBJ2-2|TRBD2|TRBV5-4|.|16
CASSTGLGGSTGELFF
TGTGCCAGCAGCACGGGACTAGGCGGGAGCACCGGGGAGCTGTTTTTT
>TRBJ1-1|.|TRBV5-1|.|13
CASSPEGNTEAFF
TGCGCCAGCAGCCCGGAGGGGAACACTGAAGCTTTCTTT
>TRBJ1-5|TRBD1|TRBV5-6|.|15
CASSLASRGNQPQHF
TGTGCCAGCAGCTTGGCGTCCAGGGGGAATCAGCCCCAGCATTTT
>TRBJ1-2|TRBD1|TRBV19|.|16
CASSFPGTGVHYGYTF
TGTGCCAGTAGTTTCCCCGGGACAGGGGTCCACTATGGCTACACCTTC
>TRBJ1-2|.|TRBV5-1|.|12
CASSFSGNGYTF
TGCGCCAGCAGCTTTTCGGGTAATGGCTACACCTTC
>TRBJ1-2|.|TRBV7-9|.|15
CASSLSGRDGYGYTF
TGTGCCAGCAGCTTATCGGGGAGGGATGGCTATGGCTACACCTTC
>TRBJ2-7|TRBD2|TRBV20-1|few|15
CSASGSGGNSYEQYF
TGCAGTGCTAGTGGGAGCGGGGGGAACTCCTACGAGCAGTACTTC
>TRBJ2-1|.|TRBV14|.|13
CASSHRPADEQFF
TGTGCCAGCAGCCACCGACCAGCGGATGAGCAGTTCTTC
>TRBJ2-5|TRBD2|TRBV11-2|.|16
CASSLVRRLAQETQYF
TGTGCCAGCAGCTTAGTCCGCAGACTAGCACAAGAGACCCAGTACTTC
>TRBJ2-6|TRBD1|TRBV19|.|18
CASSPRDRVLSGANVLTF
TGTGCCAGTAGCCCCCGGGACAGGGTCCTCTCTGGGGCCAACGTCCTGACTTTC
>TRBJ2-1|TRBD2|TRBV10-3|.|14
CAISVRGVSNEQFF
TGTGCCATCAGTGTACGGGGGGTCTCCAATGAGCAGTTCTTC
>TRBJ1-2|TRBD1|TRBV29-1|.|14
CSVGSQGQHYGYTF
TGCAGCGTCGGATCACAGGGGCAGCACTATGGCTACACCTTC
>TRBJ2-1|TRBD2|TRBV5-4|.|17
CASSLTSGGATYNEQFF
TGTGCCAGCAGCTTGACTAGCGGGGGGGCCACGTACAATGAGCAGTTCTTC
>TRBJ2-5|TRBD2|TRBV9|.|15
CASSEGLARQETQYF
TGTGCCAGCAGCGAAGGACTAGCCCGACAAGAGACCCAGTACTTC
>TRBJ1-1|.|TRBV7-9|.|14
CASSHHSRGTEAFF
TGTGCCAGCAGCCATCATTCGCGGGGGACTGAAGCTTTCTTT
>TRBJ2-7|TRBD1|TRBV30|.|13
CAWSRNRGYEQYF
TGTGCCTGGAGCAGAAACAGGGGTTACGAGCAGTACTTC
>TRBJ2-5|.|TRBV6-6|.|14
CASSYSAVAETQYF
TGTGCCAGCAGTTACTCGGCGGTTGCGGAGACCCAGTACTTC
>TRBJ2-7|.|TRBV7-9|once|14
CASPIEGSGVEQYF
TGTGCCAGCCCCATCGAAGGGTCAGGGGTCGAGCAGTACTTC
>TRBJ2-5|.|TRBV7-9|.|13
CASTGARQETQYF
TGTGCCAGCACAGGGGCCCGACAAGAGACCCAGTACTTC
>TRBJ2-7|.|TRBV7-9|once|12
CASSPSNYEQYF
TGTGCCAGCAGCCCGAGTAATTACGAGCAGTACTTC
>TRBJ1-4|.|TRBV19|.|13
CASSGVAREKLFF
TGTGCCAGTAGTGGCGTAGCTAGGGAAAAACTGTTTTTT
>TRBJ2-7|TRBD2|TRBV14|once|14
CASSLGRSGYEQYF
TGTGCCAGCAGCCTCGGGAGGTCAGGATACGAGCAGTACTTC
>TRBJ1-4|.|TRBV7-2|.|15
CASSPPGGRNEKLFF
TGTGCCAGCAGCCCCCCCGGGGGAAGGAATGAAAAACTGTTTTTT
>TRBJ2-7|TRBD1|TRBV28|once|15
CASRNTGTGVHEQYF
TGTGCCAGCAGAAACACCGGGACAGGGGTCCACGAGCAGTACTTC
>TRBJ2-7|TRBD2|TRBV7-6|.|18
CASSGRRSGGIYFYEQYF
TGTGCCAGCAGCGGTAGACGGAGCGGGGGCATATACTTCTACGAGCAGTACTTC
>TRBJ1-1|.|TRBV28|once|16
CASSFWQGGLNTEAFF
TGTGCCAGCAGTTTCTGGCAGGGTGGTTTGAACACTGAAGCTTTCTTT
>TRBJ2-7|TRBD1|TRBV5-5|.|13
CASSMGQGYEQYF
TGTGCCAGCAGCATGGGACAGGGATACGAGCAGTACTTC
>TRBJ2-5|TRBD1|TRBV2|.|12
CAKQRGRETQYF
TGTGCCAAACAAAGGGGGCGGGAGACCCAGTACTTC
>TRBJ2-3|TRBD2|TRBV5-4|.|17
CASSWGLAGVTTDTQYF
TGTGCCAGCAGCTGGGGACTAGCGGGGGTTACCACAGATACGCAGTATTTT